This T cell receptor beta chain was sequenced in a study of regulatory T cells in long-lasting Graves disease. In this sample, this clonotype turned up many times. The antigen is not known. Study findings and constraints: Persistent disease preferred TRBV28, TRBJ1-2 and TRBJ2-5; new disease, TRBV20-1 and TRBJ2-1.

Germline V CDR1 and CDR2: SQVTM, ANQGSEA. The CDR3 totals 14 residues. The V gene end was trimmed by 8 bases and the J gene end by 0 bases; junction bases not matched to a gene: 4. Time point given: newly diagnosed GD, antithyroid drugs for less than 3 months. Generation of the TCR library employed RNA extracted from PBMCs. CDR3 regions were amplified by Arm-PCR using iRepertoire HTBI primers to build TCR beta libraries. Under the authors' procedure: Looking across samples, the authors found under 70 TRBV and 14 to 15 TRBJ segments. TCRdb processed the multiplex PCR reads anew with MiXCR; each CDR3 protein has one entry. TCRdb, not the original authors, processed these V and J calls. The sample has around 500,000 distinct CDR3 sequences; around 12% are singletons. These same records also appear under a second study, on T cells in Graves' hyperthyroidism and ophthalmopathy. That study adds: Diagnosis of hyperthyroidism was new in patients aged 18 to 65, and its duration was under 2 months. Blood shared most expanded thyroid clonotypes above 0.001.

This chain uses TRBV29-1 with TRBJ2-2, with TRBD1 matching over 9 bases. The TCR was taken from a woman aged 25 to 39 with Graves disease. The sequencing here drew on peripheral blood mononuclear cells (PBMCs), taken at new diagnosis, from a patient treated with antithyroid drugs. The CDR3 loop reads CSPGQGPNTGELFF. CDR3 coding DNA: TGCAGCCCGGGACAGGGACCGAACACCGGGGAGCTGTTTTTT.